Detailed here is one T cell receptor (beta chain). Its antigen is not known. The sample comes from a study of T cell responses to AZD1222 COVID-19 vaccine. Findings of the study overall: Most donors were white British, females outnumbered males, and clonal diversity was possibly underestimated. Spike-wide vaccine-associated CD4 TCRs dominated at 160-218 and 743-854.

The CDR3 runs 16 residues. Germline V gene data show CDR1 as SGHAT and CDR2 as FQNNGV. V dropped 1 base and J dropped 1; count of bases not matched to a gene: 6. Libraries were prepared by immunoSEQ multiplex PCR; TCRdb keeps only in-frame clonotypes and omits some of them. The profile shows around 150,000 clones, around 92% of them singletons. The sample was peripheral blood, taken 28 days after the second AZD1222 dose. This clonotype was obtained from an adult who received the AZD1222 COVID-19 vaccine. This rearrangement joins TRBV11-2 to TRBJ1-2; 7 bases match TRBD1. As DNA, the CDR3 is TGTGCCAGCAGCTTAGGCGGGACAGCGATTAACTATGGCTACACCTTC. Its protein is CASSLGGTAINYGYTF.